This T cell receptor beta chain is drawn from a study of Ad26.COV2.S vaccination and SARS-CoV-2 variants. The CDR3 totals 12 residues. Germline V CDR1 and CDR2: GTSNPN, SVGIG (reference sequence). V was clipped by 5 bases and J by 11 bases; unmatched bases: 7. Clones were sequenced by immunoSEQ multiplex PCR, and TCRdb holds only the in-frame ones, with some missing. The sample shows about 350,000 clones, around nine tenths of them seen only once. Indicated treatment: roughly 19 received Ad26.COV2.S at low or high dose, single or two shots; about 5 received placebo; per-sample allocation not given. Each sample was drawn 63 days after the first injection (of vaccine or placebo).

The sample here was peripheral blood, taken in a trial of Ad26.COV2.S vaccine versus placebo. The chain uses TRBV30 and TRBJ1-4; 8 bases align to TRBD1. This clonotype was obtained from a person aged 18-65 years who received the Ad26.COV2.S COVID-19 vaccine or a placebo. DNA of the CDR3: TGTGCCTGGGGCGGACAGGGAGGCAAACTGTTTTTT. This encodes CAWGGQGGKLFF.